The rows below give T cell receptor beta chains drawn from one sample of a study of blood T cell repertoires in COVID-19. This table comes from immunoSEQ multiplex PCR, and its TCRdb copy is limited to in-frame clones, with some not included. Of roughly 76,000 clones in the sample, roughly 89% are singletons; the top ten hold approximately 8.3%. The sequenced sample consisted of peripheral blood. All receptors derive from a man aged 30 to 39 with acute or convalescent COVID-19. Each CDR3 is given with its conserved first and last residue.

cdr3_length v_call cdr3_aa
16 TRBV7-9 CASRRLAGGDTGELFF
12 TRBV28 CASNSQGQPQHF
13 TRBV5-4 CASSLDTFYEQYF
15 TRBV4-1 CASSQDYRSNYGYTF
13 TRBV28 CASRLDNNYGYTF
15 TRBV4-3 CASSQEVDRVDEQYF
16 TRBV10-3 CAIREKTGTSNNEQFF
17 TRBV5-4 CASRPSLAERPQETQYF
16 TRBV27 CASSLRPGQVVNEQFF
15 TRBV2 CASSQGGGANEKLFF
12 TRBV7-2 CASSSQEDTQYF
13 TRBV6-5 CASSLSGWEKLFF
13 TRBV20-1 CSASGDSYYGYTF
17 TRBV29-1 CSIAGMGISGRYYEQYF
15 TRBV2 CASSKSRQGPYGYTF
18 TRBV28 CASSSPRTGRDSKAEAFF
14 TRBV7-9 CASSLGGLREKLFF
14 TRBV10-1 CASSERAYNSPLHF
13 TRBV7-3 CASSLNRDSPLHF
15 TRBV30 CAWSVGTTNTGELFF
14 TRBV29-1 CSVWVGTGDYEQYF
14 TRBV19 CASSGGLGKNIQYF
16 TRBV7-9 CASSLVLAGVVGEQYF
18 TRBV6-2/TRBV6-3 CASSQGQVLLRERGTQYF
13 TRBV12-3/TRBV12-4 CASAPTRMREQYF
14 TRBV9 CASSVASSSYEQYF
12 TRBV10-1 CASRYSNQPQHF
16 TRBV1 CTSSQDLERIEDEQFF
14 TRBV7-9 CASSGGDSYNEQFF
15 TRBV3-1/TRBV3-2 CASSQDPPFSSPLHF
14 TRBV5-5 CASSATGGTREQYF
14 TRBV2 CASNVAGRRNIQYF
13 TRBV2 CASTVMSNTEAFF
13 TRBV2 CAIPTGSTDTQYF
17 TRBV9 CASSADGDSHWNTEAFF
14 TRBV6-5 CASGGTGLDNEQFF
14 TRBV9 CASSVSGRLNEQFF
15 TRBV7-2 CASSSRTRTSTEAFF
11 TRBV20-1 CSAKGLAGKYF
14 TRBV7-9 CASSSVSSTDTQYF
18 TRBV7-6 CASSTITGQPGHTETQYF